The 18 T cell receptor beta chains below all came from one sample that was sequenced in a study of OX40 agonist ivuxolimab in advanced cancers. Data came from immunoSEQ multiplex PCR; TCRdb stores just in-frame clones and leaves some out. The table records tens of thousands of clones, around 89% of them present only once. The sequences come from CD4+ or CD8+ T cells sorted from blood, collected in a trial of the OX40 agonist ivuxolimab. The source is an adult with an advanced solid tumor such as melanoma, head and neck, liver or kidney cancer.

J is TRBJ2-7 and V is TRBV2; no clear D. CDR1 is SNHLY and CDR2 is FYNNEI in the germline V gene. The CDR3 is 14 residues long. The V and J ends lost 3 bases and 3 bases respectively, with 12 bases between them. CDR3 protein: CASSDIVDIYEQYF. The CDR3 DNA reads TGTGCCAGCAGTGATATAGTTGACATCTACGAGCAGTACTTC.

V usage is TRBV5-4 and J usage is TRBJ1-4; 7 nucleotides match TRBD1. CDR1 is SGHNT and CDR2 is YYREEE in the germline V gene (reference sequence). The CDR3 is made up of 16 amino acids. Trimming cost V 4 bases and J 3 bases; bases outside gene matches: 9. CDR3 DNA sequence: TGTGCCAGCAGCACTGGACAGGCGAGGGCTAATGAAAAACTGTTTTTT. Residues: CASSTGQARANEKLFF. The variable domain in full, with the rest retrieved from reference TRBV5-4 and TRBJ1-4, is ETGVTQSPTHLIKTRGQQVTLRCSSQSGHNTVSWYQQALGQGPQFIFQYYREEENGRGNFPPRFSGLQFPNYSSELNVNALELDDSALYLCASSTGQARANEKLFFGSGTQLSVL.

This rearrangement joins TRBV5-1 to TRBJ2-5, with D uncertain. The DNA end lines up better with TRBJ2-7; the J call may be wrong. Per germline, CDR1 SGHRS and CDR2 YFSETQ. CDR3 length: 12 residues. Here the CDR3 DNA reads TGCGCCAGCAGCTTGGACGCCTACGAGCAGTACTTC. Residues: CASSLDAYEQYF.

V is TRBV6-5 and J is TRBJ1-2; D might be TRBD1 (6 bases). The CDR3 consists of 14 residues. Germline V lookup: CDR1 MNHEY, CDR2 SVGAGI. V lost 5 bases and J 4 bases, leaving 14 bases between the germline ends. This CDR3 reads CASSPGGGAYGYTF. Written as DNA, the CDR3 is TGTGCCAGCAGTCCCGGGGGGGGCGCCTATGGCTACACCTTC.

V is TRBV5-1 and J is TRBJ2-3; D is possibly TRBD2 (6 bases). The CDR3 runs to 13 residues. From germline, CDR1 is SGHRS and CDR2 YFSETQ. V gave up 9 bases and J gave up 4 bases, with 15 bases separating them. This CDR3 reads CATADPGADTQYF. Here the CDR3 DNA reads TGCGCCACCGCTGACCCGGGAGCAGATACGCAGTATTTT.

The CDR3 sequence: CASSQLPGAPGNTIYF. The CDR3, as DNA: TGTGCCAGCAGCCAATTACCGGGGGCGCCGGGAAACACCATATATTTT. The chain uses TRBV4-2 and TRBJ1-3, with D possibly matching TRBD1 (6 bases). V gave up 2 bases and J gave up 4 bases, with 15 bases separating them. The germline CDR1 and CDR2 sequences are LGHNA and YNFKEQ. The CDR3 consists of 16 residues.

The V call is TRBV6-4, the J call TRBJ1-1, with D possibly TRBD1 on 6 matching bases. V lost 6 bases to trimming and J lost 5 bases, with 13 bases between them. CDR1 is MRHNA and CDR2 is SNTAGT in the germline V gene. The CDR3 has 13 residues. As DNA, the CDR3 is TGTGCCAGCAGGGTACAGGGTGGGACTGAAGCTTTCTTT. Translated, it gives CASRVQGGTEAFF.

The rearrangement uses TRBV19 and TRBJ1-1; perhaps TRBD1 as D (6 bases). V was clipped by 7 bases and J by 3 bases, with 15 bases between them. Germline V lookup: CDR1 LNHDA, CDR2 SQIVND (reference sequence). This CDR3 is 14 amino acids long. This CDR3 reads CASIPHRAYTEAFF. In nucleotides, the CDR3 is TGTGCCAGTATCCCGCACAGGGCTTACACTGAAGCTTTCTTT.

The CDR3 is CASSDRDIKAFF. CDR3 nucleotides: TGTGCCAGCAGTGACCGGGACATTAAAGCTTTCTTT. This chain uses TRBV2 with TRBJ1-1; TRBD1 might be the D (6 bases). The germline V and J ends were trimmed by 3 bases and 9 bases, with 11 bases remaining between them. Germline V gives CDR1 SNHLY, CDR2 FYNNEI. This CDR3 spans 12 amino acids.

The rearrangement joins TRBV19 to TRBJ1-2, with TRBD1 as a possible D gene (6 bases). In germline, CDR1 is LNHDA, CDR2 SQIVND (reference sequence). Trimming stripped 3 bases from V and 2 bases from J, with 7 bases between. The CDR3 consists of 13 residues. The CDR3 reads CASSIDRNYGYTF. CDR3 nucleotides: TGTGCCAGTAGTATTGACAGGAACTATGGCTACACCTTC.

This sequence joins TRBV7-3 and TRBJ2-3; D is unresolved. Between the trimmed V and J ends, which lost 5 bases and 3 bases, there was a span of 15 bases. CDR1 is SGHTA, CDR2 FQGTGA, per germline. This CDR3 is 15 amino acids long. The DNA of the CDR3 is TGTGCCAGCAGCCCCCAACGAATCGGGACAGATACGCAGTATTTT. Residues: CASSPQRIGTDTQYF.

The rearrangement uses TRBV9 and TRBJ2-2, with D uncertain. Germline CDR1 and CDR2: SGDLS and YYNGEE. The CDR3 has 16 residues. Deletions cut 4 bases from V and 0 bases from J, with 13 bases between. CDR3 nucleotides: TGTGCCAGCAGCTCCGACGCGTTTGCGAACACCGGGGAGCTGTTTTTT. Its translation: CASSSDAFANTGELFF.

The genes are TRBV29-1 and TRBJ2-5; TRBD2 is a possible D gene (6 bases). CDR1 is SQVTM, CDR2 ANQGSEA, per germline. The CDR3 spans 14 residues. V dropped 5 bases and J dropped 4 bases, with 17 bases sitting between them. The CDR3 DNA follows: TGCAGCGTTAAAAACCGACTAGTGGGAGAGACCCAGTACTTC. This gives the protein CSVKNRLVGETQYF.

This chain uses TRBV6-1 with TRBJ1-6; D possibly corresponds to TRBD1 (5 bases). The CDR3 runs to 15 residues. CDR1 is MNHNS and CDR2 is SASEGT in the germline V gene. Trimming pared 5 bases from V and 0 bases from J, leaving 8 bases between. The CDR3 DNA reads as TGTGCCAGCAGTCGGGACCGCTCCTATAATTCACCCCTCCACTTT. Its translation is CASSRDRSYNSPLHF.

The chain joins TRBV5-4 to TRBJ1-2; 7 nucleotides line up with TRBD1. V trimming: 4 bases; J trimming: 4 bases; junction bases outside the gene matches: 7. CDR1 is SGHNT and CDR2 is YYREEE in the germline V gene (reference sequence). The CDR3 totals 14 residues. The CDR3 loop reads CASSPGGLPYGYTF. The CDR3 nucleotides read TGTGCCAGCAGCCCAGGGGGGTTACCCTATGGCTACACCTTC.

This rearrangement joins TRBV19 to TRBJ1-5, with D perhaps TRBD1 (6 bases). The V end lost 6 bases, the J end lost 0 bases, and 9 bases lay between the germline ends. The CDR3 sequence is 14 residues long. The germline V gene has CDR1 LNHDA and CDR2 SQIVND (reference sequence). This CDR3 reads CASRQGNSNQPQHF. In DNA, the CDR3 is TGTGCCAGTAGACAGGGAAATAGCAATCAGCCCCAGCATTTT.

The chain employs TRBV6-6 and TRBJ1-5; no definite D call. The CDR3 extends over 15 amino acids. Per germline, CDR1 MNHNY and CDR2 SVGAGI (reference sequence). The V gene lost 7 bases and the J gene lost 0 bases, with 13 bases spanning the gap. The CDR3 nucleotides read TGTGCCAGCAAACGGATACCAAATAGCAATCAGCCCCAGCATTTT. It codes for CASKRIPNSNQPQHF.

V gene TRBV7-9 combines with J gene TRBJ2-3, with D possibly being TRBD1 or TRBD2 (5 bases each). Germline lookup yields CDR1 SEHNR and CDR2 FQNEAQ (reference sequence). V lost 3 bases and J lost 2, with 21 bases in between. The CDR3 length is 18 residues. The CDR3 sequence is CASSFSGPPLGPTDTQYF. The CDR3 nucleotides are TGTGCCAGCAGCTTCTCGGGACCCCCATTAGGACCCACAGATACGCAGTATTTT. Full variable domain (rest looked up from reference TRBV7-9 and TRBJ2-3): DTGVSQNPRHKITKRGQNVTFRCDPISEHNRLYWYRQTLGQGPEFLTYFQNEAQLEKSRLLSDRFSAERPKGSFSTLEIQRTEQGDSAMYLCASSFSGPPLGPTDTQYFGPGTRLTVL.